A single T cell receptor (beta chain) is shown here with its context. Distinct nucleotide sequences in the sample also encode this CDR3. Germline V CDR1 and CDR2: SGHRS, YFSETQ. This CDR3 has 15 amino acids. The V gene lost 1 base and the J gene lost 0 bases, with 9 bases spanning the gap. Followed over time, Seattle patients had been enrolled while infection was active. Authors' analysis steps: Counts of nucleated cells, estimated from reference gene primer amplification, were obtained. The protocol was immunoSEQ multiplex PCR, while the TCRdb copy is restricted to in-frame clones and leaves out a portion. The DNA gave D and trimming, while V, J and clone size come from that table. The sample records fewer than 200,000 clones, over 80% being singletons. The data belong to a study of blood T cell repertoires in COVID-19. As for the study in general: T cells, B-cell-depleted T cells, or PBMCs provided the cDNA or gDNA that served as material.

V and J are TRBV5-1 and TRBJ2-3; TRBD1 is a possible D gene (5 bases). This receptor was taken from a woman older than 75 with COVID-19, enrolled during active disease. Sequenced input: peripheral blood. The CDR3 protein is CASSLSGASTDTQYF. CDR3 nucleotide sequence: TGCGCCAGCAGCTTGTCTGGGGCCAGCACAGATACGCAGTATTTT.